This T cell receptor (beta chain) was profiled in a study of shared clonotypes between healthy human individuals. Naive CD8 cells were CD45RO-negative, positively selected for CCR7, excluding terminally differentiated effector memory CD45RA+ cells. Regarding the study as a whole: Richness estimates generally favored naive over memory subsets.

The V gene's germline CDR1 is MNHEY and CDR2 SMNVEV (reference sequence). Between the trimmed V and J ends, which lost 4 bases and 2 bases, there was a span of 20 bases. CDR3 length equals 17 residues. The assay was immunoSEQ multiplex PCR, and TCRdb's table has in-frame clones only and misses some. The sample lists around 1.9 million clones, about 94% occurring once. On this clone: Its specificity is not known.

This clonotype was obtained from a man aged 18 to 35 in good health. Some clones in this sample may be carry-over from other donors' samples. The genes are TRBV27 and TRBJ1-2; D gene ambiguous. Sequenced: naive CD8+ T cells from PBMCs. The CDR3 reads CASSSWPPPGMNYGYTF. As DNA, the CDR3 is TGTGCCAGCAGTTCCTGGCCCCCCCCGGGGATGAACTATGGCTACACCTTC.